Sequencing of this T cell receptor beta chain was carried out in a study of T cells after yellow fever vaccination. Study-level information: SMART-Seq v4 Ultra Low Input handled preparation of low-cell-number fractions.

One entry per CDR3 protein, called by TCRdb with MiXCR from the 5' RACE reads. The sample holds a few hundred thousand distinct CDR3 sequences, approximately 4% seen once. This CDR3 has 15 amino acids. Germline loops: CDR1 MDHEN, CDR2 SYDVKM. Trimming removed 7 bases from V and 2 bases from J; junction bases left unmatched: 9. This clonotype was counted only a few times. Its specificity is unknown. Notes on the study in general: The booster response re-showed most primary clones: 96% CD4, approximately 86% CD8.

The chain couples TRBV28 to TRBJ2-3; 7 nucleotides line up with TRBD1. This sample comprised PBMCs, obtained 5 days after the yellow fever booster vaccination. This TCR was sampled from a man between 18 and 35 years old who received the YFV17D yellow fever vaccine. CDR3 loop: CASIPGQILTDTQYF. CDR3 in DNA: TGTGCCAGCATCCCGGGACAGATACTCACAGATACGCAGTATTTT.